This is a list of T cell receptor beta chains from one sample in a study of metastatic and nonmetastatic thyroid tumors. TCRdb reassembled clones from the PCR reads with MiXCR. The top ten clones hold under 11% of a sample with about 21,000 clones, roughly 15% of them seen once. Material: tumor tissue. The source of these receptors is a female donor with papillary thyroid cancer or a benign thyroid nodule (not recorded which). Some clones in this sample may be carry-over from other donors' samples. CDR3s include the opening cysteine and the closing phenylalanine or tryptophan. The D gene is left open where the match is weak. For some rows the clone size is stated as once, few or many, or as a class when expanded; others skip it.

>TRBV5-1|NA|TRBJ1-1|many
CASSLAVGNTEAFF
TGCGCCAGCAGCTTGGCCGTAGGGAACACTGAAGCTTTCTTT
>TRBV6-1|NA|TRBJ2-2|many
CASSPGVAVDTGELFF
TGTGCCAGCAGCCCCGGCGTAGCGGTCGACACCGGGGAGCTGTTTTTT
>TRBV20-1|NA|TRBJ1-3|once
CSARDHVGAVGNTIYF
TGCAGTGCTAGAGACCACGTTGGGGCAGTTGGAAACACCATATATTTT
>TRBV7-2|NA|TRBJ2-1|NA
CASSSRGPNEQFF
TGTGCCAGCAGCTCACGGGGGCCCAATGAGCAGTTCTTC
>TRBV6-1|NA|TRBJ2-2|NA
CACRDRFNGDLFF
TGTGCCTGCAGAGACAGATTTAACGGGGATCTGTTTTTT
>TRBV27|NA|TRBJ1-4|many
CASSPGSGGKLFF
TGTGCCAGCTCTCCGGGTTCGGGGGGAAAACTGTTTTTT
>TRBV11-2|TRBD2|TRBJ2-5|many
CASSKTGLAQETQYF
TGTGCCAGCAGCAAAACCGGACTAGCGCAAGAGACCCAGTACTTC
>TRBV28|NA|TRBJ1-1|few
CASIPPTVLGVDTEAFF
TGTGCCAGCATTCCTCCGACAGTGTTGGGGGTGGACACTGAAGCTTTCTTT
>TRBV19|NA|TRBJ2-1|many
CASSSTSLDEQFF
TGTGCCAGTAGTTCGACTAGTTTGGATGAGCAGTTCTTC
>TRBV12-5|NA|TRBJ2-2|many
CASGLMLDAGELFF
TGTGCTAGTGGTTTGATGCTAGACGCCGGGGAGCTGTTTTTT
>TRBV30|NA|TRBJ2-7|NA
CAWSRGLGSSYEQYF
TGTGCCTGGAGCCGAGGGCTCGGGAGCTCCTACGAGCAGTACTTC
>TRBV30|NA|TRBJ2-7|medium-sized
CAWSWDYEQYF
TGTGCCTGGAGTTGGGACTACGAGCAGTACTTC
>TRBV6-2/TRBV6-3|NA|TRBJ1-1|many
CASSKTRNTEAFF
TGTGCCAGCAGTAAGACAAGGAACACTGAAGCTTTCTTT
>TRBV20-1|TRBD1|TRBJ1-1|many
CSAREPSTQGVGNTEAFF
TGCAGTGCTAGAGAACCATCGACCCAGGGGGTAGGAAACACTGAAGCTTTCTTT
>TRBV20-1|TRBD1|TRBJ1-4|many
CSALTGAPNEKLFF
TGCAGTGCACTAACAGGGGCGCCTAATGAAAAACTGTTTTTT
>TRBV28|TRBD1|TRBJ2-7|few
CASTGTGGYEQYF
TGTGCCAGCACCGGGACAGGGGGCTACGAGCAGTACTTC
>TRBV15|NA|TRBJ1-3|many
CATSRDRVQGLSGNTIYF
TGTGCCACCAGCAGAGATAGGGTACAGGGCCTCTCTGGAAACACCATATATTTT
>TRBV7-7|NA|TRBJ2-5|many
CASSQVGGQETQYF
TGTGCTAGCAGCCAGGTCGGGGGACAAGAGACCCAGTACTTC
>TRBV20-1|TRBD2|TRBJ2-2|many
CSASSSGGAPVITGELFF
TGCAGTGCTAGTTCTAGCGGGGGGGCCCCTGTGATCACCGGGGAGCTGTTTTTT
>TRBV10-3|TRBD1|TRBJ1-3|NA
CVISYPGQGAGNTTYF
TGTGTCATCAGTTATCCTGGACAGGGAGCGGGAAACACCACATATTTT
>TRBV20-1|NA|TRBJ1-5|many
CSARQRVNQPQHF
TGCAGTGCTAGACAGCGGGTCAATCAGCCCCAGCATTTT
>TRBV6-7|NA|TRBJ1-1|many
CASSYMGIQGPEGTEAFF
TGTGCCAGCAGTTATATGGGGATTCAAGGGCCTGAGGGGACTGAAGCTTTCTTT
>TRBV19|NA|TRBJ2-3|many
CASSIPKAGTSTDTQYF
TGTGCCAGTAGTATCCCCAAGGCAGGGACAAGCACAGATACGCAGTATTTT
>TRBV5-1|TRBD2|TRBJ2-1|NA
CASTPGAGVLVSSYNEQFF
TGCGCCAGCACCCCGGGAGCGGGGGTGCTCGTGAGCTCCTACAATGAGCAGTTCTTC
>TRBV3-1|TRBD1|TRBJ1-6|medium-sized
CASSQGTGDSPLHF
TGTGCCAGCAGCCAAGGGACAGGGGATTCACCCCTCCACTTT
>TRBV15|TRBD1|TRBJ1-3|many
CATSRGDRASGNTIYF
TGTGCCACCAGCAGAGGGGACAGGGCCTCTGGAAACACCATATATTTT
>TRBV15|TRBD2|TRBJ2-7|medium-sized
CATSPGTSAYEQYF
TGTGCCACCAGCCCCGGGACTAGCGCGTACGAGCAGTACTTC
>TRBV12-3/TRBV12-4|NA|TRBJ1-1|medium-sized
CASSLGDYTEAFF
TGTGCCAGCAGTTTAGGGGATTACACTGAAGCTTTCTTT
>TRBV10-3|NA|TRBJ2-6|few
CAISEGPGAILSGANVLTF
TGTGCCATCAGTGAGGGCCCGGGGGCGATTCTCTCTGGGGCCAACGTCCTGACCTTC
>TRBV20-1|NA|TRBJ1-1|many
CSSLGRYTEAFF
TGCAGTTCCCTGGGCCGTTACACTGAAGCTTTCTTT
>TRBV7-8|NA|TRBJ1-3|many
CASSYSSGNTIYF
TGTGCCAGCAGCTACAGCTCTGGAAACACCATATATTTT
>TRBV2|NA|TRBJ2-7|many
CASSPPGVWEQYF
TGTGCCAGCAGTCCCCCAGGGGTTTGGGAGCAGTACTTC
>TRBV12-3/TRBV12-4|TRBD1|TRBJ1-2|many
CASSILHRGYYGYTF
TGTGCCAGCAGTATATTACACAGGGGTTACTATGGCTACACCTTC
>TRBV28|TRBD1|TRBJ1-2|many
CASTEVGQAGVDGYTF
TGTGCCAGCACCGAGGTTGGACAGGCAGGAGTGGATGGCTACACCTTC
>TRBV5-6|NA|TRBJ1-6|many
CASSLDRSSYNSPLHF
TGTGCCAGCAGCTTGGACAGAAGCTCCTATAATTCACCCCTCCACTTT
>TRBV6-2/TRBV6-3|TRBD1|TRBJ2-5|many
CASSLPDREETQYF
TGTGCCAGCAGCTTGCCGGACAGGGAAGAGACCCAGTACTTC
>TRBV6-5|NA|TRBJ1-4|many
CASSYDARATNEKLFF
TGTGCCAGCAGTTATGATGCCCGGGCAACTAATGAAAAACTGTTTTTT
>TRBV20-1|NA|TRBJ2-1|many
CSARDPTAPVREQFF
TGCAGTGCTAGAGATCCTACTGCACCGGTACGGGAGCAGTTCTTC
>TRBV20-1|NA|TRBJ1-2|many
CSARGLGPELFGYTF
TGCAGTGCTAGAGGGCTCGGGCCGGAACTATTCGGCTACACCTTC
>TRBV6-1|TRBD1|TRBJ1-2|NA
CASSPRTGYKHYGYTF
TGTGCCAGCAGTCCGCGGACAGGTTATAAGCACTATGGCTACACCTTC
>TRBV13|NA|TRBJ2-3|many
CASSLGLGPSSTDTQYF
TGTGCCAGCAGCTTAGGGCTCGGACCCTCTAGCACAGATACGCAGTATTTT
>TRBV19|TRBD2|TRBJ2-1|many
CASRYFGTSLVF
TGTGCCAGTCGTTACTTCGGGACTAGTTTGGTCTTC
>TRBV9|NA|TRBJ2-3|many
CASSPPGVRVGPDTQYF
TGTGCCAGCAGCCCCCCCGGTGTGCGGGTGGGGCCAGATACGCAGTATTTT
>TRBV13|NA|TRBJ2-3|many
CASSLGPTDTQYF
TGTGCCAGCAGCCTGGGCCCCACAGATACGCAGTATTTT
>TRBV20-1|NA|TRBJ1-1|many
CSARNFVGVMNTEAFF
TGCAGTGCTAGAAATTTTGTCGGAGTAATGAACACTGAAGCTTTCTTT
>TRBV3-1|TRBD2|TRBJ2-3|many
CASSPGLAGTPPDTQYF
TGTGCCAGCAGCCCGGGACTAGCGGGAACCCCCCCAGATACGCAGTATTTT
>TRBV5-1|NA|TRBJ2-2|once
CASSLYGGANTGELFF
TGCGCCAGCAGCTTGTATGGGGGGGCTAACACCGGGGAGCTGTTTTTT
>TRBV6-1|TRBD1|TRBJ2-1|NA
CASSESETTGVIEQFF
TGTGCCAGCAGTGAATCCGAGACGACAGGGGTCATCGAGCAGTTCTTC
>TRBV6-5|NA|TRBJ2-7|medium-sized
CASSYSPAFGSYEQYF
TGTGCCAGCAGTTACTCGCCAGCATTCGGTTCCTACGAGCAGTACTTC
>TRBV7-6|TRBD2|TRBJ2-7|many
CASSYLAGSYEQYF
TGTGCCAGCAGCTATCTAGCGGGGTCCTACGAGCAGTACTTC
>TRBV3-1|NA|TRBJ1-3|many
CASSQEGGNTIYF
TGTGCCAGCAGCCAAGAAGGTGGAAACACCATATATTTT
>TRBV10-3|TRBD2|TRBJ2-1|many
CAISASTTSGNNEQFF
TGTGCCATCAGTGCCTCGACGACTAGCGGGAACAATGAGCAGTTCTTC
>TRBV11-3|NA|TRBJ2-2|many
CASSPLSGELFF
TGTGCCAGCAGCCCCTTGAGCGGGGAGCTGTTTTTT
>TRBV6-1|NA|TRBJ2-7|NA
CASSTGQCSYEQYF
TGTGCCAGCAGTACCGGACAGTGTTCCTACGAGCAGTACTTC
>TRBV11-1|TRBD2|TRBJ2-1|many
CASTPTLTSGRFYNEQFF
TGTGCCAGCACTCCAACCTTGACTAGCGGGAGATTCTACAATGAGCAGTTCTTC
>TRBV3-1|NA|TRBJ2-1|many
CASSQGPSYNEQFF
TGTGCCAGCAGCCAGGGACCTTCCTACAATGAGCAGTTCTTC
>TRBV29-1|NA|TRBJ1-2|many
CSVEGQGNYGYTF
TGCAGCGTTGAAGGGCAGGGGAACTATGGCTACACCTTC
>TRBV5-1|NA|TRBJ2-3|many
CASSFYRVGTDTQYF
TGCGCCAGCAGCTTTTACAGGGTAGGCACAGATACGCAGTATTTT
>TRBV6-5|NA|TRBJ1-3|medium-sized
CASSYIGRGDTIYF
TGTGCCAGCAGTTACATCGGCAGAGGGGACACCATATATTTT